A selection of T cell receptor beta chains follows, all from one sample in a study of cytomegalovirus exposure and HLA in healthy donors. Clones were sequenced by immunoSEQ multiplex PCR, and TCRdb holds only the in-frame ones, with some missing. The sample records 180,000 or so clones, roughly 80% being singletons. Sequences were obtained from PBMCs. These receptors came from a woman aged 40-49 years in good health and CMV-seropositive. The CDR3 runs from the conserved cysteine through the conserved F or W. The order of the fields is CDR3 length, V gene, clone size, J gene, CDR3 protein. The listing skips clone size in some rows; elsewhere it reads once, few, many or a size class.

17	TRBV19	.	TRBJ1-5	CASSIARAGLSNQPQHF
14	TRBV4-1	.	TRBJ1-1	CASSQDRSNTEAFF
15	TRBV5-1	.	TRBJ1-1	CASSFVGDMNTEAFF
14	TRBV19	once	TRBJ1-2	CASSIQHSNYGYTF
17	TRBV7-3	.	TRBJ2-2	CASSLGPPGTGTGELFF
14	TRBV9	once	TRBJ2-1	CASSPRLASDEQFF
14	TRBV10-3	few	TRBJ1-1	CAIGAQGSGTEAFF
15	TRBV11-2	.	TRBJ2-7	CASSLGVGQTYEQYF
15	TRBV2	.	.	CASIRRTPVQETQYF
13	TRBV5-1	.	TRBJ1-5	CASSLDTNQPQHF
15	TRBV9	.	TRBJ2-1	CASSVGAGDYNEQFF
16	TRBV11-3	.	TRBJ2-1	CASSSDSGRVGGEQFF
17	TRBV19	.	TRBJ1-5	CASSTIGGAYSNQPQHF
15	TRBV7-9	.	TRBJ2-3	CASSLRQGSTDTQYF
14	TRBV23-1	.	TRBJ1-4	CASSQGQGNEKLFF
15	TRBV5-1	.	TRBJ2-5	CASSLDRGPQETQYF
12	TRBV29-1	.	TRBJ1-1	CSVERGSTEAFF
14	TRBV30	.	TRBJ1-2	CAWSADRANYGYTF
15	TRBV18	.	TRBJ1-5	CASSPTGYLNQPQHF
15	TRBV7-7	.	TRBJ2-1	CASSHAGTGVSEQFF
15	TRBV4-2	.	TRBJ2-2	CASSQSSGTSGELFF
15	TRBV5-1	.	TRBJ2-3	CASSLVRVLTDTQYF
15	TRBV11-1	.	TRBJ2-2	CASSLDRINTGELFF
16	TRBV19	once	TRBJ2-2	CASSMGSGRNTGELFF
13	TRBV27	.	TRBJ2-5	CATGLADQETQYF
15	TRBV6-5	.	TRBJ2-5	CASSWGPSGAETQYF
15	TRBV28	.	TRBJ1-5	CASSSGTGGVQPQHF
12	TRBV28	.	TRBJ1-2	CASVNRNYGYTF
17	TRBV18	.	TRBJ2-3	CASSPERKGYFTDTQYF
14	TRBV4-2	.	TRBJ1-1	CASSQETGNTEAFF
15	TRBV28	.	TRBJ2-3	CASSRSGGRTDTQYF
21	TRBV9	.	TRBJ1-2	CASSETTGTNKNGLPRYGYTF
15	TRBV28	few	TRBJ1-2	CASSYLRQGAFGYTF
16	TRBV7-9	.	TRBJ2-7	CASSQINWDRDYEQYF
14	TRBV9	.	TRBJ2-5	CASSPPGGGETQYF
12	TRBV29-1	.	TRBJ2-2	CSVELRSGELFF
12	TRBV2	.	TRBJ1-5	CASRDSNQPQHF
16	TRBV6-4	once	TRBJ2-1	CASSPGIAGSYNEQFF
17	TRBV5-1	.	TRBJ2-7	CASSLVFTGTGSYEQYF
15	TRBV27	.	TRBJ1-5	CASRTQGLGNQPQHF
14	TRBV28	.	TRBJ1-2	CASSSWDRDNGYTF
12	TRBV19	.	TRBJ2-4	CAVGSTKNIQYF
15	TRBV28	few	TRBJ1-2	CASSTTVAGNYGYTF
14	TRBV30	once	TRBJ1-3	CAWETGSAGNTIYF
14	TRBV27	.	TRBJ2-1	CASRRGGLVREQFF
14	TRBV14	once	TRBJ2-2	CASSLDRLRGELFF
13	TRBV7-2	.	TRBJ1-2	CASSLAGSYGYTF
15	TRBV7-9	.	TRBJ1-4	CASSPPGGLYEKLFF
16	TRBV18	few	TRBJ1-3	CASSHQTGDAGNTIYF
19	TRBV29-1	.	TRBJ2-3	CSVEVGGLAGGVSTDTQYF
13	TRBV6-1	.	TRBJ2-7	CASSQRTGYEQYF
15	TRBV7-3	.	TRBJ2-1	CASSGQASSYNEQFF
14	TRBV5-1	.	TRBJ2-6	CASRPDSPANVLTF